Shown below are 24 T cell receptor beta chains from a single sample sequenced in a study of cytomegalovirus exposure and HLA in healthy donors. Both 60 Vbeta primers and 13 Jbeta primers went into the PCR. Sequencing used immunoSEQ multiplex PCR; TCRdb keeps in-frame clones, though not all of them. Here the sample spans 75,000 to 90,000 clones, about 81% being singletons. Sequencing used PBMCs. These receptors were taken from a man aged 55 to 70 in good health and CMV-seronegative.

The chain carries TRBV6-1 and TRBJ2-5; D possibly corresponds to TRBD2 (5 bases). V was shortened by 3 bases and J by 7 bases, with 9 bases between the two germline ends. Germline V lookup: CDR1 MNHNS, CDR2 SASEGT. The CDR3 covers 12 residues. CDR3 residues: CASSETGMTQYF. CDR3 DNA sequence: TGTGCCAGCAGTGAGACGGGGATGACCCAGTACTTC.

V usage is TRBV19 and J usage is TRBJ2-3; no clear D. The CDR3 is 15 amino acids. V was cut by 7 bases and J by 0 bases, with 14 bases left in between. CDR1 LNHDA and CDR2 SQIVND come from the germline V gene (reference sequence). The DNA of the CDR3 is TGTGCCAGTACCGATCCTGGGCACAGCACAGATACGCAGTATTTT. Its translation is CASTDPGHSTDTQYF.

The chain joins TRBV7-9 to TRBJ2-1, with 7 bases lining up with TRBD1. Germline V lookup: CDR1 SEHNR, CDR2 FQNEAQ (reference sequence). The CDR3 has 16 amino acids. V shed 4 bases and J 2 bases; nucleotides not matched to a gene: 8. The CDR3 reads CASSSQGLRPYNEQFF. Here the CDR3 DNA reads TGTGCCAGCAGCTCACAGGGGCTAAGGCCCTACAATGAGCAGTTCTTC.

The gene calls are TRBV6-5 and TRBJ1-1, with a weak D call TRBD1 (6 bases). Germline CDR1 and CDR2: MNHEY and SVGAGI. This CDR3 spans 15 amino acids. V was shortened by 1 base and J by 3 bases, with 12 bases between the two germline ends. DNA of the CDR3: TGTGCCAGCAGTTACTTGAGAGGGGGGGACACTGAAGCTTTCTTT. Amino acid sequence: CASSYLRGGDTEAFF.

The V and J genes are TRBV6-1 and TRBJ1-6; 7 positions match TRBD1. The CDR3 has 16 amino acids. After removal of 1 base from V and 5 bases from J, the junction contained 5 bases not matched to a gene. Looked up from germline, CDR1 is MNHNS and CDR2 is SASEGT. Here the CDR3 DNA reads TGTGCCAGCAGTGAAGAGATAGGGGGCCATAATTCACCCCTCCACTTT. This sequence encodes CASSEEIGGHNSPLHF.

This clone has more than one count but fewer than ten. J is TRBJ1-4 and V is TRBV6-1; 8 nucleotides agree with TRBD1. After removal of 3 bases from V and 4 bases from J, the junction contained 13 bases not matched to a gene. Germline lookup yields CDR1 MNHNS and CDR2 SASEGT. This CDR3 has 18 amino acids. The CDR3 DNA reads TGTGCCAGCAGTGACCTCTCGGACAGGGAGGAATATAATGAAAAACTGTTTTTT. This encodes CASSDLSDREEYNEKLFF.

This clone was observed a single time. V gene TRBV19 combines with J gene TRBJ1-5; D is uncertain. The germline CDR1 and CDR2 sequences are LNHDA and SQIVND (reference sequence). CDR3 length equals 14 residues. V dropped 3 bases and J dropped 0 bases, with 6 bases sitting between them. The CDR3 nucleotides are TGTGCCAGTAGTATCGACTATAGCAATCAGCCCCAGCATTTT. Amino acid sequence: CASSIDYSNQPQHF.

This clone was seen a few times. The chain links TRBV5-6 to TRBJ1-1, with TRBD1 matching 7 bases. The V gene's germline CDR1 is SGHDT and CDR2 YYEEEE. V lost 4 bases to trimming and J lost 5 bases; unmatched junction nucleotides: 8. The CDR3 loop spans 14 amino acids. CDR3 sequence reads: CASSLPQGGTEAFF. CDR3 DNA sequence: TGTGCCAGCAGCCTACCTCAGGGGGGAACTGAAGCTTTCTTT. The complete variable domain, with remaining parts taken from reference TRBV5-6 and TRBJ1-1, reads DAGVTQSPTHLIKTRGQQVTLRCSPKSGHDTVSWYQQALGQGPQFIFQYYEEEERQRGNFPDRFSGHQFPNYSSELNVNALLLGDSALYLCASSLPQGGTEAFFGQGTRLTVV.

This clone showed up just a few times. The gene calls are TRBV19 and TRBJ1-3, with TRBD1 identical over 8 bases. The CDR3 is 14 amino acids. Germline CDR1 is LNHDA and CDR2 is SQIVND (reference sequence). V shed 8 bases and J 4 bases; nucleotides not matched to a gene: 7. The chain's CDR3 is CASGQGAPGNTIYF. The CDR3, as DNA: TGTGCCAGTGGGCAGGGGGCGCCGGGAAACACCATATATTTT.

Here the CDR3 DNA reads TGCAGCGTTAGCGTAGAAGCACGGACCTACGAGCAGTACTTC. Translating gives CSVSVEARTYEQYF. The genes are TRBV29-1 and TRBJ2-7, with unresolved D. Germline V gene sequence: CDR1 SQVTM, CDR2 ANQGSEA. V lost 5 bases to trimming and J lost 2 bases, with 16 bases between them. The CDR3 totals 14 residues.

J is TRBJ2-7 and V is TRBV5-1; possibly TRBD1 for D (6 bases). The length of the CDR3 is 14 residues. Trimming cost V 1 base and J 1 base, with 9 bases left between them. Germline CDR1 and CDR2: SGHRS and YFSETQ. Here the CDR3 reads CASSLSGQSYEQYF. CDR3 nucleotide sequence: TGCGCCAGCAGCTTGTCTGGACAGTCCTACGAGCAGTACTTC.

The chain has TRBV30 and TRBJ1-1, with 8 bases fitting TRBD1. This CDR3 spans 14 amino acids. Trimming took 3 bases from V and 10 from J; bases not matched to a gene: 13. Germline CDR1 is GTSNPN and CDR2 is SVGIG (reference sequence). CDR3 in DNA: TGTGCCTGGAGCCGAGGGACAGGCGACGGGTCAGCTTTCTTT. Amino acids: CAWSRGTGDGSAFF.

V gene TRBV20-1 combines with J gene TRBJ1-1; TRBD1 is a possible D gene (5 bases). CDR3 length: 11 residues. Germline assignment: CDR1 DFQATT and CDR2 SNEGSKA (reference sequence). CDR3 bases: TGCAGCAGGGTTTCGGGCACTGAAGCTTTCTTT. Protein product: CSRVSGTEAFF.

Here the CDR3 reads CAISVAQTVNTEAFF. CDR3 coding DNA: TGTGCCATCAGTGTAGCCCAAACCGTGAACACTGAAGCTTTCTTT. The chain links TRBV10-3 to TRBJ1-1; D call uncertain. The CDR3 runs to 15 residues. CDR1 is ENHRY, CDR2 SYGVKD, per germline. V shed 4 bases and J shed 0 bases, with 12 bases lying between them.

This clone turned up a few times. The chain carries TRBV6-6 and TRBJ2-7, with a possible D match to TRBD2 (7 bases). CDR1 and CDR2 from the germline V gene are MNHNY and SVGAGI (reference sequence). The CDR3 consists of 16 residues. Trimming pared 5 bases from V and 0 bases from J, leaving 17 bases between. DNA for the CDR3: TGTGCCAGCAGTCTTGCACGGCGGGGGCCCTCCTACGAGCAGTACTTC. Translated, it gives CASSLARRGPSYEQYF.

The table lists this clone with a few counts. The chain links TRBV27 to TRBJ2-5; weak D call: TRBD2 (6 bases). Germline loops: CDR1 MNHEY, CDR2 SMNVEV (reference sequence). This CDR3 contains 15 residues. Between the trimmed V and J ends, which lost 5 bases and 1 base, there was a span of 14 bases. This CDR3 reads CASSPWAGLQETQYF. CDR3 nucleotides: TGTGCCAGCAGTCCCTGGGCGGGGCTCCAAGAGACCCAGTACTTC.

V is TRBV9 and J is TRBJ2-3, with 8 bases matching TRBD2. V was clipped by 6 bases and J by 1 base; unmatched bases: 10. The germline V gene has CDR1 SGDLS and CDR2 YYNGEE. This CDR3 comprises 16 residues. CDR3 residues: CASNREGGGRTDTQYF. DNA for the CDR3: TGTGCCAGCAACCGGGAAGGCGGGGGGCGCACAGATACGCAGTATTTT.

This chain uses TRBV30 with TRBJ1-6, with 7 bases matching TRBD1. Germline V CDR1 and CDR2: GTSNPN, SVGIG (reference sequence). The J segment lost 7 bases and the V segment lost 3 bases, leaving 3 bases of the junction unmatched. The CDR3 is made up of 13 amino acids. CDR3 protein: CAWRTQGNSPLHF. CDR3 sequence (DNA): TGTGCCTGGAGAACACAGGGGAATTCACCCCTCCACTTT. Looking up the rest from reference TRBV30 and TRBJ1-6 gives the full variable domain: SQTIHQWPATLVQPVGSPLSLECTVEGTSNPNLYWYRQAAGRGLQLLFYSVGIGQISSEVPQNLSASRPQDRQFILSSKKLLLSDSGFYLCAWRTQGNSPLHFGNGTRLTVT.

This chain uses TRBV19 with TRBJ2-1, with TRBD2 matching over 9 bases. The junction had 5 bases not matched to a gene; V was cut back by 5 bases and J by 6 bases. This CDR3 comprises 14 residues. Germline lookup yields CDR1 LNHDA and CDR2 SQIVND (reference sequence). The CDR3 bases are TGTGCCAGTAGTGTGGGCGGGGGGGGCAATGAGCAGTTCTTC. Residues: CASSVGGGGNEQFF.

This sequence joins TRBV7-2 and TRBJ1-4, with TRBD1 as a possible D gene (6 bases). Per germline, CDR1 SGHTA and CDR2 FQGNSA. This CDR3 spans 14 amino acids. V lost 4 bases and J lost 8, with 14 bases in between. The CDR3 DNA follows: TGTGCCAGCAGCTATAACCGGGACAACGAAAAACTGTTTTTT. This codes for CASSYNRDNEKLFF.

The chain employs TRBV11-2 and TRBJ1-6; D gene uncertain. There are 14 residues in the CDR3. Per the germline V gene, CDR1 is SGHAT and CDR2 is FQNNGV. Trimming shortened V by 0 bases and J by 6 bases, and 6 bases separated the two germline ends. CDR3 sequence: CASSLEHSNSPLHF. In DNA form, the CDR3 reads TGTGCCAGCAGCTTAGAACACAGTAATTCACCCCTCCACTTT.

The CDR3 protein is CASSFSGGDTDTQYF. CDR3 bases: TGTGCCAGCAGCTTTAGCGGGGGGGACACAGATACGCAGTATTTT. V is TRBV6-1 and J is TRBJ2-3, with 11 positions matching TRBD2. The CDR3 covers 15 residues. The germline V gene encodes CDR1 MNHNS and CDR2 SASEGT. V shed 6 bases, J shed 2 bases, and the junction held 4 bases outside the gene matches.

The chain uses TRBV19 and TRBJ2-7, with D possibly matching TRBD2 (5 bases). CDR3 size: 14 residues. Germline values: CDR1 LNHDA, CDR2 SQIVND (reference sequence). V was trimmed by 7 bases and J by 0 bases, leaving 13 bases between them. CDR3 amino acids: CASNMRASSYEQYF. As DNA, the CDR3 is TGTGCCAGTAATATGAGGGCGAGCTCCTACGAGCAGTACTTC.

This clone was seen a few times. V gene TRBV6-5 combines with J gene TRBJ1-1, with 7 bases that match TRBD1. The CDR3 extends over 15 amino acids. Germline loops: CDR1 MNHEY, CDR2 SVGAGI. Trimming at V came to 0 bases and at J to 1 base, leaving 2 bases not matched to a gene. CDR3 residues: CASSYSTGSNTEAFF. CDR3 coding DNA: TGTGCCAGCAGTTACTCGACAGGGTCGAACACTGAAGCTTTCTTT.